These 32 T cell receptor beta chains came from one sample sequenced in a study of T cell responses to AZD1222 COVID-19 vaccine. Here immunoSEQ multiplex PCR was the method, and the copy in TCRdb shows in-frame clones only, minus some. Here the sample spans 150,000 to 200,000 clones, over 85% being singletons. Specimen: peripheral blood, collected on day 0 of AZD1222 vaccination. The receptors were sampled from an adult in good health.

CDR3 residues: CASSPTEYRGRNSPLHF. CDR3 DNA sequence: TGTGCCAGCTCACCAACTGAATACAGGGGTAGGAATTCACCCCTCCACTTT. The chain carries TRBV18 and TRBJ1-6; 7 nucleotides agree with TRBD1. Germline V gene sequence: CDR1 KGHSH, CDR2 LQKENI. V shed 2 bases, J shed 7 bases, and the junction held 11 bases outside the gene matches. The CDR3 length is 17 residues.

This clone was recorded only once. V gene TRBV6-5 combines with J gene TRBJ1-5, with no clear D. The CDR3 runs 14 residues. Germline-derived CDR1 and CDR2 are MNHEY and SVGAGI. V was shortened by 6 bases and J by 2 bases, with 11 bases between the two germline ends. CDR3 residues: CASRSTIRNQPQHF. CDR3 coding DNA: TGTGCCAGCAGGTCGACAATTCGCAATCAGCCCCAGCATTTT.

The CDR3 loop reads CASSALREWTGGGEQYF. CDR3 in DNA: TGTGCCAGCAGTGCGCTTCGGGAGTGGACAGGGGGAGGTGAGCAGTACTTC. The chain combines TRBV2 with TRBJ2-7, with 10 bases lining up with TRBD1. Losses at the gene ends were 4 bases for V and 7 bases for J; bases not matched to a gene: 16. The CDR3 contains 17 residues. CDR1 and CDR2 from the germline V gene are SNHLY and FYNNEI.

The chain employs TRBV4-1 and TRBJ1-1, with TRBD1 as a possible D gene (6 bases). Germline CDR1 MGHRA, CDR2 YSYEKL. V lost 4 bases and J lost 1, with 7 bases in between. This CDR3 contains 13 residues. In nucleotides, the CDR3 is TGCGCCAGCAGCCGGACAGCGAACACTGAAGCTTTCTTT. This translates into CASSRTANTEAFF.

The chain is built from TRBV5-4 and TRBJ2-3; D unresolved. The V gene's germline CDR1 is SGHNT and CDR2 YYREEE (reference sequence). The V and J ends lost 5 bases and 1 base respectively, with 11 bases between them. The CDR3 totals 14 residues. CDR3 in amino acids: CASRIFGRTDTQYF. The CDR3 region has the DNA TGTGCCAGCAGAATCTTTGGCCGCACAGATACGCAGTATTTT.

This clone was recorded a few times. The chain joins TRBV5-6 to TRBJ1-1, with D uncertain. Germline V gene lookup returns CDR1 SGHDT and CDR2 YYEEEE. The CDR3 has 16 residues. With 2 bases removed from V and 0 bases from J, the gap between germline ends came to 14 bases. CDR3 nucleotide sequence: TGTGCCAGCAGCTTTACGGGCAGAGGCATGAACACTGAAGCTTTCTTT. It yields the protein CASSFTGRGMNTEAFF.

The rearrangement joins TRBV19 to TRBJ2-3, with a weak D call TRBD1 (6 bases). Germline V lookup: CDR1 LNHDA, CDR2 SQIVND (reference sequence). The germline V and J ends were trimmed by 8 bases and 0 bases, with 9 bases remaining between them. The CDR3 is 13 amino acids. The CDR3 DNA reads TGTGCCAGTGGGACATTAAGCACAGATACGCAGTATTTT. It specifies CASGTLSTDTQYF.

This chain connects TRBV6-1 to TRBJ1-1; D remains unclear. Germline CDR1 MNHNS, CDR2 SASEGT. Between the trimmed V and J ends, which lost 2 bases and 3 bases, there was a span of 10 bases. The CDR3 is 14 amino acids. For the CDR3, the DNA is TGTGCCAGCAGTGAATTGAGGGTCTACACTGAAGCTTTCTTT. This encodes CASSELRVYTEAFF.

This sequence joins TRBV6-5 and TRBJ1-1; D might be TRBD1 (5 bases). V lost 6 bases, J lost 7 bases, and 12 bases lay in between. The CDR3 contains 12 residues. Germline CDR1 MNHEY, CDR2 SVGAGI. CDR3 sequence: CASSEEGREAFF. The CDR3, as DNA: TGTGCCAGCAGCGAGGAGGGGCGTGAAGCTTTCTTT.

The genes are TRBV12-3 or TRBV12-4 and TRBJ1-5; possibly TRBD1 for D (6 bases). This CDR3 contains 13 residues. Trimming stripped 6 bases from V and 4 bases from J, with 10 bases between. The DNA for the CDR3 is TGTGCCAGCAGACGGAGGGGGAATCAGCCCCAGCATTTT. Its translation is CASRRRGNQPQHF.

The chain combines TRBV20-1 with TRBJ1-2; TRBD1 agrees at 9 bases. The trim removed 3 bases at V and 4 bases at J, leaving 6 bases unmatched. There are 14 residues in the CDR3. The germline gives CDR1 DFQATT, CDR2 SNEGSKA (reference sequence). In DNA form, the CDR3 reads TGCAGTGCTAGTAGAGGGACAGGGACCTATGGCTACACCTTC. This translates into CSASRGTGTYGYTF.

A word on this clone: The sample carries other DNA sequences with the same CDR3. The genes are TRBV19 and TRBJ1-2, with 8 bases identical to TRBD1. Trimming at V came to 9 bases and at J to 6 bases, leaving 9 bases not matched to a gene. The CDR3 is 13 residues long. Germline-derived CDR1 and CDR2 are LNHDA and SQIVND (reference sequence). This CDR3 is CASSRGQGNGYTF. CDR3 bases: TGTGCCAGCAGCCGCGGACAGGGAAATGGCTACACCTTC.

This clone was found a few times. Other DNA sequences in this sample translate to the same CDR3. This chain connects TRBV19 to TRBJ2-6; D is perhaps TRBD1 (5 bases). The CDR3 extends over 16 amino acids. V was pared by 0 bases and J by 0 bases, with 6 bases between. Looked up from germline, CDR1 is LNHDA and CDR2 is SQIVND (reference sequence). The CDR3 sequence: CASSIEGDSGANVLTF. CDR3 DNA sequence: TGTGCCAGTAGTATAGAAGGGGACTCTGGGGCCAACGTCCTGACTTTC.

This clone was recorded only once. The genes are TRBV29-1 and TRBJ1-2; TRBD1 might be the D (5 bases). The CDR3 spans 12 residues. Trimming stripped 6 bases from V and 2 bases from J, with 10 bases between. Per the germline V gene, CDR1 is SQVTM and CDR2 is ANQGSEA. Here the CDR3 reads CSVTTDNYGYTF. The CDR3 DNA reads TGCAGCGTAACGACAGACAACTATGGCTACACCTTC. Drawing the rest from reference TRBV29-1 and TRBJ1-2, the complete variable domain is SAVISQKPSRDICQRGTSLTIQCQVDSQVTMMFWYRQQPGQSLTLIATANQGSEATYESGFVIDKFPISRPNLTFSTLTVSNMSPEDSSIYLCSVTTDNYGYTFGSGTRLTVV.

This clone has just one count. This sequence joins TRBV5-4 and TRBJ2-7; 13 nucleotides agree with TRBD2. Trimming at V came to 0 bases and at J to 1 base, leaving 4 bases not matched to a gene. CDR3 length equals 17 residues. Per the germline V gene, CDR1 is SGHNT and CDR2 is YYREEE (reference sequence). For the CDR3, the DNA is TGTGCCAGCAGCTTGGGACTAGCGGGGGGAATTTCCTACGAGCAGTACTTC. Its translation: CASSLGLAGGISYEQYF.

The sample holds a few counts of this clone. This rearrangement joins TRBV2 to TRBJ1-2; no firm D call. There are 13 residues in the CDR3. The germline V gene encodes CDR1 SNHLY and CDR2 FYNNEI. Trimming took off 8 bases at V and 7 bases at J, with 17 bases between the two ends. The CDR3 DNA sequence: TGTGCCAGCTGCTACAGCGTCGGGCCTGGCTACACCTTC. It codes for CASCYSVGPGYTF. Complete variable domain (other parts from reference TRBV2 and TRBJ1-2): EPEVTQTPSHQVTQMGQEVILRCVPISNHLYFYWYRQILGQKVEFLVSFYNNEISEKSEIFDDQFSVERPDGSNFTLKIRSTKLEDSAMYFCASCYSVGPGYTFGSGTRLTVV.

CDR3 protein: CASSGAGGLRSTEAFF. The CDR3 DNA sequence: TGTGCCAGTAGTGGGGCAGGGGGCCTCCGTTCCACTGAAGCTTTCTTT. The chain carries TRBV19 and TRBJ1-1; 8 bases align to TRBD1. CDR1 is LNHDA, CDR2 SQIVND, per germline (reference sequence). The CDR3 contains 16 residues. Trimming cost V 5 bases and J 4 bases; bases outside gene matches: 12.

The table lists this clone with a count of one. The gene calls are TRBV6-5 and TRBJ2-5; D might be TRBD1 (6 bases). Per germline, CDR1 MNHEY and CDR2 SVGAGI. The V gene lost 2 bases and the J gene lost 0 bases, with 13 bases spanning the gap. This CDR3 is 16 amino acids long. CDR3 in DNA: TGTGCCAGCAGTTACGAACCCGGGACATACCAAGAGACCCAGTACTTC. This translates into CASSYEPGTYQETQYF.

This chain links TRBV6-5 with TRBJ2-7, with no clear D. The CDR3 loop spans 13 amino acids. V dropped 6 bases and J dropped 0 bases, with 9 bases sitting between them. Germline V gives CDR1 MNHEY, CDR2 SVGAGI. CDR3 protein: CASSPGFSYEQYF. The CDR3 nucleotides are TGTGCCAGCAGCCCCGGGTTCTCCTACGAGCAGTACTTC.

The chain recombines TRBV27 with TRBJ1-5; the D is unclear. V was pared by 5 bases and J by 3 bases, with 2 bases between. The CDR3 totals 11 residues. Germline V gives CDR1 MNHEY, CDR2 SMNVEV (reference sequence). The CDR3 here is CASSHNQPQHF. The CDR3 DNA reads as TGTGCCAGCAGTCACAATCAGCCCCAGCATTTT.

J is TRBJ1-1 and V is TRBV19, with D perhaps matching TRBD1 (5 bases). From germline, CDR1 is LNHDA and CDR2 SQIVND (reference sequence). CDR3 length: 14 residues. Trimming pared 1 base from V and 2 bases from J, leaving 8 bases between. CDR3 DNA sequence: TGTGCCAGTAGTATAGGCAGGGTAAACACTGAAGCTTTCTTT. Protein: CASSIGRVNTEAFF.

The V and J genes are TRBV3-1 (or the pseudogene TRBV3-2) and TRBJ1-1, with D possibly matching TRBD1 (5 bases). Trimming shortened V by 7 bases and J by 5 bases, and 14 bases separated the two germline ends. From germline, CDR1 is LGHDT and CDR2 YNNKEL (reference sequence). The CDR3 contains 13 residues. CDR3 in DNA: TGTGCCAGCAAGGGGCAACCGGGGACTGAAGCTTTCTTT. Its protein product is CASKGQPGTEAFF.

V is TRBV6-6 and J is TRBJ2-7; 10 bases are a match to TRBD1. Germline lookup yields CDR1 MNHNY and CDR2 SVGAGI (reference sequence). The CDR3 has 16 amino acids. V dropped 6 bases and J dropped 5; count of bases not matched to a gene: 13. CDR3 sequence (DNA): TGTGCCAGCAGGAACTGGGGAGGGACAGGGGAGGACGAGCAGTACTTC. Translation: CASRNWGGTGEDEQYF.

This rearrangement joins TRBV6-5 to TRBJ1-1; no definite D call. The CDR3 is 14 amino acids. Germline V lookup: CDR1 MNHEY, CDR2 SVGAGI. V was clipped by 6 bases and J by 4 bases, with 15 bases between them. The CDR3 sequence is CASRSQVESTEAFF. Here the CDR3 DNA reads TGTGCCAGCAGATCCCAAGTTGAGAGCACTGAAGCTTTCTTT.

J is TRBJ2-7 and V is TRBV5-1, with D possibly being TRBD1 (6 bases). Trimming stripped 1 base from V and 2 bases from J, with 19 bases between. The germline V gene has CDR1 SGHRS and CDR2 YFSETQ. The CDR3 has 17 residues. The CDR3 DNA is TGCGCCAGCAGCTTGACGGGACAAAGGATGTCCCCCTACGAGCAGTACTTC. This sequence encodes CASSLTGQRMSPYEQYF.

The rearrangement links TRBV11-1 to TRBJ2-5, with 15 bases aligning to TRBD2. V gave up 4 bases and J gave up 5 bases; unmatched junction bases: 5. The CDR3 loop spans 16 amino acids. CDR1 is SGHAT, CDR2 FQDESV, per germline (reference sequence). The CDR3 DNA is TGTGCCAGCAGCTGGACTAGCGGGAGGGCCTGGGAGACCCAGTACTTC. This sequence encodes CASSWTSGRAWETQYF.

As concerns this clone: Being one base from a much bigger clone, this may be a read error. The V gene is TRBV5-6, the J gene TRBJ1-2; D is ambiguous. Trimming stripped 2 bases from V and 1 base from J, with 0 bases between. The CDR3 consists of 11 residues. Germline values: CDR1 SGHDT, CDR2 YYEEEE. The DNA of the CDR3 is TGTGCCAGCAGCTTTAACTATGGCTACACCTTC. Protein sequence: CASSFNYGYTF.

V and J are TRBV7-2 and TRBJ1-3; no clear D. V dropped 3 bases and J dropped 0 bases, with 6 bases sitting between them. This CDR3 is 14 amino acids long. Germline V lookup: CDR1 SGHTA, CDR2 FQGNSA. CDR3: CASSFPNSGNTIYF. The CDR3 nucleotides are TGTGCCAGCAGCTTTCCAAACTCTGGAAACACCATATATTTT.

V gene TRBV9 combines with J gene TRBJ2-1, with D perhaps matching TRBD2 (6 bases). Germline V gives CDR1 SGDLS, CDR2 YYNGEE. V gave up 0 bases and J gave up 7 bases, with 14 bases separating them. The length of the CDR3 is 15 residues. The CDR3 coding sequence is TGTGCCAGCAGCGTAGTCGGGTTAGCGGCTAATGAGCAGTTCTTC. Translating gives CASSVVGLAANEQFF. The full variable domain, its missing parts supplied by reference TRBV9 and TRBJ2-1, is DSGVTQTPKHLITATGQRVTLRCSPRSGDLSVYWYQQSLDQGLQFLIQYYNGEERAKGNILERFSAQQFPDLHSELNLSSLELGDSALYFCASSVVGLAANEQFFGPGTRLTVL.

The chain employs TRBV4-2 and TRBJ1-5; D gene unclear. CDR3 length: 14 residues. Trimming took 4 bases from V and 0 from J, leaving 7 bases between them. CDR1 is LGHNA, CDR2 YNFKEQ, per germline. This chain's CDR3 is CASSPSDSNQPQHF. Here the CDR3 DNA reads TGTGCCAGCAGCCCCTCGGATAGCAATCAGCCCCAGCATTTT.

The rearrangement joins TRBV2 to TRBJ2-3; the D gene is possibly TRBD2 (5 bases). With 2 bases removed from V and 3 bases from J, the gap between germline ends came to 12 bases. CDR1 SNHLY and CDR2 FYNNEI come from the germline V gene. The CDR3 totals 15 residues. This CDR3 reads CASSERGLRTDTQYF. In DNA, the CDR3 is TGTGCCAGCAGTGAAAGAGGGCTTCGGACAGATACGCAGTATTTT.

This clone appeared a single time. V usage is TRBV29-1 and J usage is TRBJ2-1; D is undetermined. The CDR3 loop spans 11 amino acids. The V gene's germline CDR1 is SQVTM and CDR2 ANQGSEA. V lost 4 bases and J 5 bases, leaving 6 bases between the germline ends. The CDR3 sequence: CSVGRNNEQFF. The CDR3 nucleotides read TGCAGCGTTGGTAGGAACAATGAGCAGTTCTTC.